What follows are 12 T cell receptor beta chains derived from one specimen sequenced in a study of T cell responses to AZD1222 COVID-19 vaccine. Clones were sequenced by immunoSEQ multiplex PCR, and TCRdb holds only the in-frame ones, with some missing. The top ten clones hold around 25% of a sample with approximately 42,000 clones, 88% of them seen once. Source: peripheral blood, taken 28 days after the second AZD1222 dose. Receptor source: an adult who received the AZD1222 COVID-19 vaccine.

The rearrangement joins TRBV13 to TRBJ2-1; D uncertain. V shed 2 bases and J shed 0 bases, with 5 bases lying between them. Germline assignment: CDR1 PRHDT and CDR2 FYEKMQ (reference sequence). CDR3 length: 14 residues. The CDR3 is CASSLTFSYNEQFF. The CDR3, as DNA: TGTGCCAGCAGCTTAACTTTCTCCTACAATGAGCAGTTCTTC.

The rearrangement links TRBV10-3 to TRBJ2-1; 13 nucleotides match TRBD2. V shed 7 bases and J 5 bases; nucleotides not matched to a gene: 5. Per germline, CDR1 ENHRY and CDR2 SYGVKD. CDR3 length equals 15 residues. CDR3 sequence (DNA): TGTGCCATCAAGCAGGGGACTAGCGGGAACAATGAGCAGTTCTTC. It yields the protein CAIKQGTSGNNEQFF.

This clone was seen just once. The chain couples TRBV6-2 or TRBV6-3 to TRBJ2-5; TRBD2 matches at 10 bases. Looked up from germline, CDR1 is MNHEY and CDR2 is SVGEGT. Trimming took 6 bases from V and 4 from J; bases not matched to a gene: 11. This CDR3 has 16 residues. The CDR3 sequence is CASSEASGRLVETQYF. In DNA form, the CDR3 reads TGTGCCAGCAGCGAGGCTAGCGGGAGATTAGTAGAGACCCAGTACTTC.

CDR3 sequence reads: CASSTRGIQETQYF. The CDR3 DNA is TGTGCCAGCAGCACCAGGGGGATCCAAGAGACCCAGTACTTC. The rearrangement joins TRBV27 to TRBJ2-5, with 7 bases fitting TRBD1. J gave up 1 base and V 6 bases, and 5 bases lay outside the gene matches. The CDR3 totals 14 residues. Per germline, CDR1 MNHEY and CDR2 SMNVEV (reference sequence).

The chain recombines TRBV3-1 (or the pseudogene TRBV3-2) with TRBJ2-3, with TRBD2 identical over 11 bases. The trim removed 3 bases at V and 2 bases at J, leaving 10 bases unmatched. The CDR3 has 18 amino acids. Germline CDR1 LGHDT, CDR2 YNNKEL (reference sequence). The CDR3 bases are TGTGCCAGCAGCCAGACGGGGCTAGCGGGAGGCCCCACAGATACGCAGTATTTT. Translation: CASSQTGLAGGPTDTQYF.

This clone appeared once. The rearrangement uses TRBV29-1 and TRBJ1-2, with 10 bases that match TRBD1. Germline V lookup: CDR1 SQVTM, CDR2 ANQGSEA. The V segment lost 4 bases and the J segment 4 bases; nucleotides outside the gene matches: 0. The CDR3 has 12 residues. CDR3 bases: TGCAGCGTTGGGACAGGGGGCTATGGCTACACCTTC. Its translation is CSVGTGGYGYTF.

The V call is TRBV18, the J call TRBJ1-5; 12 nucleotides match TRBD1. CDR3 size: 15 residues. V shed 3 bases and J 6 bases; nucleotides not matched to a gene: 3. Germline CDR1 is KGHSH and CDR2 is LQKENI. Here the CDR3 reads CASSPGQGAGQPQHF. CDR3 sequence (DNA): TGTGCCAGCTCACCGGGACAGGGGGCAGGTCAGCCCCAGCATTTT. Full variable domain (rest looked up from reference TRBV18 and TRBJ1-5): NAGVMQNPRHLVRRRGQEARLRCSPMKGHSHVYWYRQLPEEGLKFMVYLQKENIIDESGMPKERFSAEFPKEGPSILRIQQVVRGDSAAYFCASSPGQGAGQPQHFGDGTRLSIL.

The rearrangement uses TRBV27 and TRBJ2-3, with TRBD2 identical over 12 bases. V dropped 6 bases and J dropped 3; count of bases not matched to a gene: 1. From germline, CDR1 is MNHEY and CDR2 SMNVEV (reference sequence). The CDR3 totals 14 residues. CDR3 in amino acids: CASRLAGGTDTQYF. The CDR3 DNA reads TGTGCCAGCAGGCTAGCGGGGGGGACAGATACGCAGTATTTT.

The rearrangement uses TRBV6-5 and TRBJ2-7; D might be TRBD1 (5 bases). Germline-derived CDR1 and CDR2 are MNHEY and SVGAGI. This CDR3 is built from 13 residues. V shed 7 bases and J shed 9 bases, with 19 bases lying between them. CDR3 residues: CASTPPHQGWQYF. DNA for the CDR3: TGTGCCAGCACTCCACCCCACCAGGGTTGGCAGTACTTC.

This rearrangement joins TRBV7-2 to TRBJ2-4, with TRBD2 matching 11 bases. This CDR3 has 15 residues. V lost 5 bases and J lost 6; bases outside the gene matches: 6. Looked up from germline, CDR1 is SGHTA and CDR2 is FQGNSA. The CDR3 reads CASSPSGTSGNIQYF. DNA of the CDR3: TGTGCCAGCAGCCCCTCCGGGACTAGCGGAAACATTCAGTACTTC.

The CDR3 DNA follows: TGTGCCAGCCTCTCGACAGTTGGGAATGAAAAACTGTTTTTT. Amino acids: CASLSTVGNEKLFF. The chain links TRBV19 to TRBJ1-4; weak D call: TRBD1 (5 bases). V lost 9 bases to trimming and J lost 5 bases, with 16 bases between them. The CDR3 sequence is 14 residues long. Germline CDR1 and CDR2: LNHDA and SQIVND (reference sequence).

CDR3 DNA: TGCGCCAGCAGCCTTGACGGAGCCACCGGGGAGCTGTTTTTT. This encodes CASSLDGATGELFF. The gene calls are TRBV5-1 and TRBJ2-2; D not certain. V shed 4 bases and J shed 4 bases, with 11 bases lying between them. The V gene's germline CDR1 is SGHRS and CDR2 YFSETQ. The CDR3 spans 14 residues.